A selection of T cell receptor beta chains follows, all from one sample in a study of cytomegalovirus exposure and HLA in healthy donors. Here immunoSEQ multiplex PCR was the method, and the copy in TCRdb shows in-frame clones only, minus some. Among more than 90,000 clones, around 76% were seen once, and the ten largest hold roughly 7%. The specimen was PBMCs. The receptors were sampled from a man in his forties or fifties in good health and CMV-seropositive. Both conserved end residues are part of each CDR3. A D gene is named only where the DNA matches it firmly. A clone size is listed for some rows: how often the clone was seen (once, few, many), or a class if it is expanded.

J gene | clone size | V gene | D gene | CDR3 protein | CDR3 DNA
TRBJ2-1 | . | TRBV14 | . | CASSQSLAYEQFF | TGTGCCAGCAGCCAAAGTCTAGCCTATGAGCAGTTCTTC
TRBJ2-7 | . | TRBV30 | . | CAWSRGPEYEQYF | TGTGCCTGGAGCAGGGGCCCGGAGTACGAGCAGTACTTC
TRBJ1-4 | . | TRBV10-3 | TRBD1 | CATQTGHNEKLFF | TGTGCCACCCAGACAGGGCATAATGAAAAACTGTTTTTT
TRBJ2-7 | . | TRBV29-1 | TRBD1 | CSARQGVNEQYF | TGCAGCGCGCGACAGGGGGTCAACGAGCAGTACTTC
TRBJ2-5 | once | TRBV2 | . | CASSGQETQYF | TGTGCCAGCAGCGGCCAAGAGACCCAGTACTTC
TRBJ2-4 | . | TRBV2 | . | CASSERNIQYF | TGTGCCAGCAGTGAACGGAACATTCAGTACTTC
TRBJ1-2 | . | TRBV6-5 | TRBD1 | CASRETGGAQGYTF | TGTGCCAGCAGAGAGACAGGGGGCGCACAGGGCTACACCTTC
TRBJ2-3 | once | TRBV29-1 | . | CSVESGGLTDTQYF | TGCAGCGTTGAATCTGGAGGGCTCACAGATACGCAGTATTTT
TRBJ2-1 | . | TRBV28 | TRBD2 | CASITPGEGGNEQFF | TGTGCCAGCATCACACCCGGGGAGGGTGGCAATGAGCAGTTCTTC
TRBJ2-5 | . | TRBV19 | . | CASSRGGLETQYF | TGTGCCAGTAGTCGGGGAGGTTTAGAGACCCAGTACTTC
TRBJ1-5 | . | TRBV15 | . | CATSDKPRGLYSNQPQHF | TGTGCCACCAGTGACAAACCAAGGGGGTTATATAGCAATCAGCCCCAGCATTTT
TRBJ1-2 | few | TRBV6-5 | . | CASSYPQGNGYTF | TGTGCCAGCAGTTACCCCCAGGGGAATGGCTACACCTTC
TRBJ1-3 | . | TRBV2 | . | CASSLQGQAGNTIYF | TGTGCCAGCAGTTTACAGGGTCAGGCCGGAAACACCATATATTTT
TRBJ2-1 | . | TRBV27 | TRBD2 | CASSLSSRGGVYNEQFF | TGTGCCAGCAGTTTATCGAGTCGCGGGGGGGTTTACAATGAGCAGTTCTTC
TRBJ2-5 | . | TRBV18 | . | CASSPGSQETQYF | TGTGCCAGCTCACCGGGCTCCCAAGAGACCCAGTACTTC
TRBJ2-7 | few | TRBV5-4 | TRBD2 | CASSFQGGPIYEQYF | TGTGCCAGCAGCTTCCAGGGAGGGCCGATCTACGAGCAGTACTTC
TRBJ2-6 | . | TRBV13 | TRBD2 | CASSLVVERGAAGANVLTF | TGTGCCAGCAGCTTAGTAGTAGAGCGGGGGGCGGCCGGGGCCAACGTCCTGACTTTC
TRBJ2-1 | . | TRBV11-2 | TRBD2 | CASSLGLAGGHYNEQFF | TGTGCCAGCAGCTTGGGACTAGCGGGGGGGCACTACAATGAGCAGTTCTTC
TRBJ2-1 | . | TRBV4-1 | TRBD2 | CASKVAGGSEQFF | TGCGCCAGCAAGGTAGCGGGAGGGAGTGAGCAGTTCTTC
TRBJ2-2 | . | TRBV4-3 | TRBD2 | CASSQLTSGTNTGELFF | TGCGCCAGCAGCCAGCTGACTAGCGGGACGAACACCGGGGAGCTGTTTTTT